This T cell receptor beta chain came from a study of cytotoxic CD8 clonotypes in ibrutinib-treated CLL. The study, taken as a whole, reports: The study found public clonotypes uncommon, contracting or stable on treatment. Clonality went higher at ibrutinib response and then dropped back toward baseline at progression. Sampling of sustained-remission and progressing patients occurred at differing times.

The intended depth for sequencing was 1 in 200,000 to 1 in 1 million T cells. Clones were read by immunoSEQ multiplex PCR, and TCRdb kept only the in-frame ones, dropping some. Altogether more than 12,000 clones are present, around 64% being singletons, with the ten largest covering 10% to 15%. This clone was found a few times. Its cognate antigen is unknown. Germline CDR1 and CDR2: SGHRS and YFSETQ. The CDR3 runs to 14 residues. V was pared by 6 bases and J by 5 bases, with 17 bases between. The V call is TRBV5-1, the J call TRBJ1-2; maybe TRBD1 (5 bases). The sequenced sample was PBMCs, obtained before ibrutinib treatment. This sequence was found in a human donor with chronic lymphocytic leukemia. CDR3 sequence (DNA): TGCGCCAGCACTAGGGATGGAGGGGCTTATGGCTACACCTTC. Amino acid sequence: CASTRDGGAYGYTF.